A selection of T cell receptor beta chains follows, all from one sample in a study of cytomegalovirus exposure and HLA in healthy donors. The data were produced by immunoSEQ multiplex PCR, yet TCRdb's version contains in-frame clones alone and is incomplete. This sample has about 160,000 clones; around 68% occur once, and the top ten carry less than 1.5%. The sample consisted of PBMCs. Receptor source: a man aged 50-59 years in good health and CMV-seronegative. CDR3s include the opening cysteine and the closing phenylalanine or tryptophan. The D gene is left open where the match is weak. Clone size appears in some rows only: once, few, many, or a class for an expanded clone.

>TRBD1|TRBJ1-1|TRBV27|.
TGTGCCAGCAGTTCTTCACAGGGGAGGAATACTGAAGCTTTCTTT
CASSSSQGRNTEAFF
>TRBD1|TRBJ2-7|TRBV19|.
TGTGCCAGTAGTCCTTGGGACAGGGAAGGCTCCGAGCAGTACTTC
CASSPWDREGSEQYF
>TRBD2|TRBJ2-3|TRBV6-4|.
TGTGCCAGCAGTCGACTAGCGGGGGATACGCAGTATTTT
CASSRLAGDTQYF
>.|TRBJ1-1|TRBV18|.
TGTGCCAGCTCAGGACGGGGTTCCCCTAAGAACACTGAAGCTTTCTTT
CASSGRGSPKNTEAFF
>.|TRBJ1-2|TRBV6-6|.
TGTGCCAGCAGTTACTCGACAGGAACTAACTATGGCTACACCTTC
CASSYSTGTNYGYTF
>.|TRBJ1-1|TRBV9|.
TGTGCCAGCAGCATGGGGCAGCTGAACACTGAAGCTTTCTTT
CASSMGQLNTEAFF
>TRBD1|TRBJ1-2|TRBV5-6|few
TGTGCCAGCAGCCGAACAGGGGAGTGGAATGGCTACACCTTC
CASSRTGEWNGYTF
>TRBD2|TRBJ2-7|TRBV5-1|.
TGCGCCAGCAGCTCCCCGGGCCCGGGGGGCTACGAGCAGTACTTC
CASSSPGPGGYEQYF
>.|TRBJ2-1|TRBV13|.
TGTGCCAGCAGCTTGACCGGGGGTAACAATGAGCAGTTCTTC
CASSLTGGNNEQFF
>.|TRBJ1-6|TRBV18|.
TGTGCCAGCTCACCACTAGGGGAGGGAAATTCACCCCTCCACTTT
CASSPLGEGNSPLHF
>.|TRBJ2-2|TRBV6-4|.
TGTGCCAGCAGTGACCGAGCAGACAGGTTGAGGACCGGGGAGCTGTTTTTT
CASSDRADRLRTGELFF
>TRBD2|TRBJ2-3|TRBV10-1|.
TGCGCCAGCAGCGGTAGCGGGGGAAGCACAGATACGCAGTATTTT
CASSGSGGSTDTQYF
>TRBD2|TRBJ2-1|TRBV7-8|.
TGTGCCAGCAGCCTACCGACTAGCGGGGGAACCTACAATGAGCAGTTCTTC
CASSLPTSGGTYNEQFF
>.|TRBJ1-2|TRBV4-1|once
TGCGCCAGCAGCCAAGAAATTCCTCCGCCGGGTCGCGGTGGCTACACCTTC
CASSQEIPPPGRGGYTF
>.|TRBJ1-1|TRBV19|.
TGTGCCAGTAGTTTTCCTGGACAGCGGAGGACTGAAGCTTTCTTT
CASSFPGQRRTEAFF
>TRBD1|TRBJ1-5|TRBV6-1|.
TGTGCCAGCTTCCAGGGGGCTGTAGGTCAGCCCCAGCATTTT
CASFQGAVGQPQHF
>.|TRBJ2-1|TRBV7-7|.
TGTGCCAGCAGCTCGGACCGAGGGAATGAGCAGTTCTTC
CASSSDRGNEQFF
>.|TRBJ1-2|TRBV5-6|.
TGTGCCAGCAGCTTGGCCGGTGGCTACACCTTC
CASSLAGGYTF
>TRBD1|TRBJ1-2|TRBV6-5|few
TGTGCCAGCAGTTCCCGGGACAGAGATGGCTACACCTTC
CASSSRDRDGYTF
>.|TRBJ2-7|TRBV7-2|few
TGTGCCAGCAGCTTAAGCCCCCAGGCGGGGTACGAGCAGTACTTC
CASSLSPQAGYEQYF
>TRBD1|TRBJ1-6|TRBV25-1|.
TGTGCCAGCCTTGGGGACAGGGGTTCACCCCTCCACTTT
CASLGDRGSPLHF
>TRBD1|TRBJ1-2|TRBV28|few
TGTGCCAGCAGTTTGGACAGGGAGTATGGCTACACCTTC
CASSLDREYGYTF
>.|TRBJ1-1|TRBV5-1|few
TGCGCCAGCAGTCAGACAGGTTTGACCACTGAAGCTTTCTTT
CASSQTGLTTEAFF
>.|TRBJ1-2|TRBV7-8|.
TGTGCCAGCAGCTTCGGACAGACCTATGGCTACACCTTC
CASSFGQTYGYTF
>.|TRBJ1-2|TRBV7-2|.
TGTGCCAGCAGCTCTAAGATTGGACAGCTCTATGGCTACACCTTC
CASSSKIGQLYGYTF
>.|TRBJ2-7|TRBV7-2|.
TGTGCCAGCAGCTCACAGGCTAACCGGATCGAGCAGTACTTC
CASSSQANRIEQYF
>TRBD2|TRBJ2-7|TRBV19|once
TGTGCCAGTAGTATCGGGAGGGGCGCAGCCCACGAGCAGTACTTC
CASSIGRGAAHEQYF
>.|TRBJ1-2|TRBV7-8|.
TGTGCCAGCACCCTTATTGGGGACACTAACTATGGCTACACCTTC
CASTLIGDTNYGYTF
>TRBD1|TRBJ1-2|TRBV14|once
TGTGCCAGCAGCCAGCAACGCGGACAGGGGGCCGGTGGCTACACCTTC
CASSQQRGQGAGGYTF
>TRBD2|TRBJ2-3|TRBV10-3|.
TGTGCCATCAGTGATGGCGGGGGGGCCAGAGATACGCAGTATTTT
CAISDGGGARDTQYF